This passage covers 9 T cell receptor beta chains from one sample sequenced in a study of blood T cell repertoires in COVID-19. Using immunoSEQ multiplex PCR, the repertoire was profiled, and TCRdb retains in-frame clones only, with some absent. The table shows hundreds of thousands of clones, with roughly 90% occurring only once. The sample was peripheral blood. The receptors come from a woman in her twenties or thirties with COVID-19, enrolled during active disease.

The J gene is TRBJ1-2, the V gene TRBV27, with TRBD1 matching over 7 bases. The CDR3 loop spans 15 amino acids. Unmatched junction bases numbered 8, after V lost 3 bases and J lost 4 bases. The germline V gene has CDR1 MNHEY and CDR2 SMNVEV (reference sequence). The CDR3 DNA sequence: TGTGCCAGCAGTTTGACAGGGCTTCCTGGCTATGGCTACACCTTC. It yields the protein CASSLTGLPGYGYTF.

The V and J genes are TRBV5-1 and TRBJ1-4; tentatively, D is TRBD1 (5 bases). The CDR3 contains 15 residues. Germline V gene lookup returns CDR1 SGHRS and CDR2 YFSETQ. V gave up 1 base and J gave up 3 bases, with 10 bases separating them. The CDR3 here is CASSLLKGANEKLFF. CDR3 coding DNA: TGCGCCAGCAGCTTGTTGAAAGGGGCTAATGAAAAACTGTTTTTT.

The V call is TRBV5-1, the J call TRBJ2-5, with 7 nucleotides matching TRBD2. V trimming: 0 bases; J trimming: 7 bases; junction bases outside the gene matches: 6. Germline CDR1 SGHRS, CDR2 YFSETQ. The length of the CDR3 is 14 residues. CDR3 coding DNA: TGCGCCAGCAGCTTGGTAGCGGGTACAGTGACCCAGTACTTC. Translated: CASSLVAGTVTQYF.

V is TRBV28 and J is TRBJ1-2, with 7 positions matching TRBD1. The CDR3 is 17 residues long. Germline CDR1 and CDR2: MDHEN and SYDVKM. Losses at the gene ends were 4 bases for V and 6 bases for J; bases not matched to a gene: 17. The CDR3 bases are TGTGCCAGCAGTTCACACAGGGGAAGAGAGCGGGGGGATGGCTACACCTTC. Its translation is CASSSHRGRERGDGYTF.

The chain has TRBV19 and TRBJ1-2; 7 bases map to TRBD1. The CDR3 runs 15 residues. Unmatched junction bases numbered 7, after V lost 5 bases and J lost 1 base. Looked up from germline, CDR1 is LNHDA and CDR2 is SQIVND (reference sequence). For the CDR3, the DNA is TGTGCCAGTAGTTTCGCGACAGGGATTAACTATGGCTACACCTTC. Translating it yields CASSFATGINYGYTF.

The V gene is TRBV5-1, the J gene TRBJ1-2; TRBD1 agrees at 7 bases. Germline loops: CDR1 SGHRS, CDR2 YFSETQ. Losses at the gene ends were 2 bases for V and 5 bases for J; bases not matched to a gene: 12. CDR3 length: 16 amino acids. The CDR3 DNA reads TGCGCCAGCAGCTTCGTAACAGGGGAAATCGTTTATGGCTACACCTTC. Translating it yields CASSFVTGEIVYGYTF.

This clone has only one observation. The V and J genes are TRBV19 and TRBJ1-1, with D hard to call. Germline V gene data show CDR1 as LNHDA and CDR2 as SQIVND (reference sequence). This CDR3 has 11 residues. V dropped 7 bases and J dropped 2 bases, with 5 bases sitting between them. The CDR3 sequence is CASTLNTEAFF. The CDR3 DNA follows: TGTGCCAGTACCCTAAACACTGAAGCTTTCTTT.

This clone was seen once. The chain couples TRBV2 to TRBJ2-7, with 8 positions matching TRBD1. This CDR3 is 13 amino acids long. The J segment lost 7 bases and the V segment lost 5 bases, leaving 7 bases of the junction unmatched. The germline gives CDR1 SNHLY, CDR2 FYNNEI. CDR3: CASSSDRGPEQYF. The CDR3 bases are TGTGCCAGCAGTTCCGACAGGGGACCTGAGCAGTACTTC.

This chain links TRBV14 with TRBJ2-1, with TRBD2 matching over 9 bases. Losses at the gene ends were 3 bases for V and 15 bases for J; bases not matched to a gene: 6. CDR3 length: 12 residues. Germline loops: CDR1 SGHDN, CDR2 FVKESK. In DNA form, the CDR3 reads TGTGCCAGCAGCCAGGCGGGACTAGCCCGGTTCTTC. Amino acids: CASSQAGLARFF.